A selection of T cell receptor beta chains follows, all from one sample in a study of T cell responses to AZD1222 COVID-19 vaccine. The assay was immunoSEQ multiplex PCR, and TCRdb's table has in-frame clones only and misses some. The table includes about 120,000 clones, about nine tenths detected once. The sample in question was peripheral blood, obtained on day 0 of AZD1222 vaccination. The receptors derive from an adult in good health. The CDR3 runs from the conserved cysteine through the conserved F or W. Fields, in order: clone size, J gene, D gene, V gene, CDR3 DNA, CDR3 protein. A D gene is named only where the DNA matches it firmly. Clone size, where shown, is once, few, many, or a class for clones that have expanded.

- TRBJ1-6 - TRBV6-5 TGTGCCAGCAGTTACTCGACACAGGGAGATTCACCCCTCCACTTT CASSYSTQGDSPLHF
once TRBJ1-3 - TRBV15 TGTGCCACCAGCAGAGGAGGGACTGGAAACACCATATATTTT CATSRGGTGNTIYF
- TRBJ2-1 - TRBV5-6 TGTGCCAGCAGCCCGGACAGCCGCTCCTACAATGAGCAGTTCTTC CASSPDSRSYNEQFF
- TRBJ2-7 - TRBV20-1 TGCAGTGCTAGAACCCAACGCGAGCAGTACTTC CSARTQREQYF
- TRBJ2-1 - TRBV10-2 TGCGCCAGCAGGCCCACCCGGGGGGCGAGCTCCTACAATGAGCAGTTCTTC CASRPTRGASSYNEQFF
- TRBJ1-2 - TRBV6-5 TGTGCCAGCAGTTACTCGGGTCAACTTCTGAACTATGGCTACACCTTC CASSYSGQLLNYGYTF
- TRBJ1-5 - TRBV19 TGTGCCAGTCGACCCCGCGGTGCCCAGCCCCAGCATTTT CASRPRGAQPQHF
- TRBJ1-1 - TRBV5-6 TGTGCCAGCAGCTTGGGTTGGGCTGGTGAAGCTTTCTTT CASSLGWAGEAFF
- TRBJ2-7 - TRBV7-2 TGTGCCAGCAGCCAAGACCGGGGGAGCCGCGAGCAGTACTTC CASSQDRGSREQYF
- TRBJ2-1 TRBD1 TRBV7-6 TGTGCCAGCAGCTGGGGGACAGCGCGGAGGAATGAGCAGTTCTTC CASSWGTARRNEQFF
- TRBJ2-7 - TRBV7-2 TGTGCCAGCAGCTTAGGTAGCAGCCAAAACTACGAGCAGTACTTC CASSLGSSQNYEQYF
- TRBJ1-4 - TRBV11-2 TGTGCCAGCAGCTTAGTGCCCACAGGGTCTTCTAATGAAAAACTGTTTTTT CASSLVPTGSSNEKLFF
- TRBJ2-3 - TRBV5-1 TGCGCCAGCAGCATCGACGGCACAGATACGCAGTATTTT CASSIDGTDTQYF
- TRBJ2-7 - TRBV4-2 TGTGCCAGCAGCCTACACCGGGGGGCCGGCTCCTACGAGCAGCACTTC CASSLHRGAGSYEQHF
- TRBJ2-3 - TRBV24-1 TGTGCCACCGCAGGGACCCCTCCAGATACGCAGTATTTT CATAGTPPDTQYF
- TRBJ1-1 - TRBV5-4 TGTGCCAGCAGCTTGGATATCTACAGGGAAAGGGGGAACACTGAAGCTTTCTTT CASSLDIYRERGNTEAFF
- TRBJ1-5 - TRBV30 TGTGCCTGGAGTACCCCAGGGCCACCTAATCAGCCCCAGCATTTT CAWSTPGPPNQPQHF
- TRBJ2-5 - TRBV12-5 TGTGCTAGTGGTTTAGGTGGCGGTTGGGAGACCCAGTACTTC CASGLGGGWETQYF
- TRBJ2-7 - TRBV19 TGTGCCAGTAGTCCAGGACTTGTCGGATACGAGCAGTACTTC CASSPGLVGYEQYF
- TRBJ1-1 TRBD1 TRBV12-5 TGTGCTAGTGTGGGACAGGGGGCTTTTGAAGCTTTCTTT CASVGQGAFEAFF
- TRBJ1-2 - TRBV12-3/TRBV12-4 TGTGCCAGCAGGCCCGGGACCCTTTATGGCTACACCTTC CASRPGTLYGYTF
- TRBJ1-6 - TRBV5-1 TGCGCCAGCAGCTTGAATCTCGGGAGTTCACCCCTCCACTTT CASSLNLGSSPLHF
- TRBJ1-2 - TRBV13 TGTGCCAGCAGCTTCGGGGAGGGGGGACCGAACTATGGCTACACCTTC CASSFGEGGPNYGYTF
once TRBJ1-2 - TRBV4-1 TGCGCCAGCAGCCAAGACAGGCGGGCAAATGGCTACACCTTC CASSQDRRANGYTF
- TRBJ2-1 - TRBV11-2 TGTGCCAGCAGCTTGGTGTTATCCTACAATGAGCAGTTCTTC CASSLVLSYNEQFF
- TRBJ1-5 TRBD1 TRBV6-2/TRBV6-3 TGTGCCAGCAGTTTAACAGGGGGCAATCAGCCCCAGCATTTT CASSLTGGNQPQHF
- TRBJ1-1 - TRBV6-5 TGTGCCAGCAGTATACAGGGCGATTTTTACACTGAAGCTTTCTTT CASSIQGDFYTEAFF
- TRBJ2-7 - TRBV25-1 TGTGCCAGCAGTGAATTTACGGGTTTAGGTTATAACTACGAGCAGTACTTC CASSEFTGLGYNYEQYF
- TRBJ1-2 - TRBV6-5 TGTGCCAGCAGTTACGCCACAGGGAACTATGGCTACACCTTC CASSYATGNYGYTF
- TRBJ1-1 TRBD1 TRBV6-6 TGTGCCAGCCCGGGACAGGGGTTGGACACTGAAGCTTTCTTT CASPGQGLDTEAFF
- TRBJ1-5 - TRBV3-1/TRBV3-2 TGTGCCAGCAGCCAACAGGGTACCCAGCCCCAGCATTTT CASSQQGTQPQHF